Following are 30 T cell receptor beta chains from one sample sequenced in a study of T cell changes during pregnancy in multiple sclerosis. Some clones are missing from TCRdb's copy, which holds only in-frame ones; the method was immunoSEQ multiplex PCR. The sample carries approximately 36,000 clones, 85% to 95% recorded once. The sample was CD4+ T cells from peripheral blood mononuclear cells, taken in the first trimester of pregnancy. Receptor source: a female donor with multiple sclerosis, enrolled in a pregnancy study.

V and J are TRBV4-1 and TRBJ1-1; 10 bases fit TRBD1. V trimming: 0 bases; J trimming: 2 bases; junction bases outside the gene matches: 3. The CDR3 is made up of 16 amino acids. Germline V gene sequence: CDR1 MGHRA, CDR2 YSYEKL. CDR3 protein: CASSQDRDRGNTEAFF. Here the CDR3 DNA reads TGCGCCAGCAGCCAAGATCGGGACAGGGGAAACACTGAAGCTTTCTTT.

V usage is TRBV10-3 and J usage is TRBJ2-7; 9 nucleotides match TRBD2. Germline V CDR1 and CDR2: ENHRY, SYGVKD. After removal of 10 bases from V and 7 bases from J, the junction contained 14 bases not matched to a gene. The CDR3 has 14 residues. Here the CDR3 DNA reads TGTGCCACCGAGGAGCGGGAGGTCCCTGGAGAGCAGTACTTC. This sequence encodes CATEEREVPGEQYF.

The rearrangement links TRBV14 to TRBJ1-5; D is unresolved. Between the trimmed V and J ends, which lost 4 bases and 6 bases, there was a span of 10 bases. This CDR3 is built from 13 residues. The germline V gene encodes CDR1 SGHDN and CDR2 FVKESK. The CDR3 reads CASSLGDGQPQHF. The CDR3 DNA sequence: TGTGCCAGCAGCCTCGGGGATGGTCAGCCCCAGCATTTT.

The chain employs TRBV5-4 and TRBJ2-7, with 7 bases identical to TRBD1. Germline V gene lookup returns CDR1 SGHNT and CDR2 YYREEE (reference sequence). V was clipped by 4 bases and J by 3 bases; unmatched bases: 10. CDR3 length equals 15 residues. As DNA, the CDR3 is TGTGCCAGCAGCCAACAGGGGCCCCAGAGCTACGAGCAGTACTTC. This codes for CASSQQGPQSYEQYF. Full variable domain (missing parts from reference TRBV5-4 and TRBJ2-7): ETGVTQSPTHLIKTRGQQVTLRCSSQSGHNTVSWYQQALGQGPQFIFQYYREEENGRGNFPPRFSGLQFPNYSSELNVNALELDDSALYLCASSQQGPQSYEQYFGPGTRLTVT.

This sequence joins TRBV5-4 and TRBJ1-4; 7 bases line up with TRBD1. The germline V gene encodes CDR1 SGHNT and CDR2 YYREEE (reference sequence). The CDR3 runs 15 residues. The ends lost 4 bases at V and 5 bases at J; junction bases unmatched: 8. DNA for the CDR3: TGTGCCAGCAGCCCTAGACAGGGTAGGAATGAAAAACTGTTTTTT. Translation gives CASSPRQGRNEKLFF.

The rearrangement links TRBV23-1 to TRBJ2-6, with a weak D call TRBD2 (6 bases). TRBV23-1 is treated as an ORF (open reading frame) with a function not yet certain. This CDR3 comprises 17 residues. Trimming shortened V by 3 bases and J by 0 bases, and 12 bases separated the two germline ends. This chain's CDR3 is CASSQGTSRSGANVLTF. CDR3 nucleotide sequence: TGCGCCAGCAGTCAGGGGACTTCCCGCTCTGGGGCCAACGTCCTGACTTTC.

Written as DNA, the CDR3 is TGTGCCAGCTCAGGGGCAAGGTGGATGAACACTGAAGCTTTCTTT. This translates into CASSGARWMNTEAFF. The chain has TRBV18 and TRBJ1-1; maybe TRBD1 (5 bases). Germline V lookup: CDR1 KGHSH, CDR2 LQKENI. The V end was cut by 5 bases, the J end by 0 bases, with 13 bases between. This CDR3 has 15 amino acids.

The rearrangement uses TRBV18 and TRBJ2-1; 11 nucleotides line up with TRBD2. After removal of 6 bases from V and 4 bases from J, the junction contained 2 bases not matched to a gene. This CDR3 has 14 residues. Germline assignment: CDR1 KGHSH and CDR2 LQKENI. The CDR3 DNA is TGTGCCAGCTCTGGGACTAGCGGTTACAATGAGCAGTTCTTC. Its translation is CASSGTSGYNEQFF.

The rearrangement uses TRBV11-3 and TRBJ1-1; D gene ambiguous. The CDR3 sequence is 14 residues long. The germline V gene encodes CDR1 SGHNT and CDR2 YENEEA. Deletions cut 1 base from V and 4 bases from J, with 10 bases between. DNA of the CDR3: TGTGCCAGCAGCTTAGGGGGAGGTTCCACTGAAGCTTTCTTT. Translation gives CASSLGGGSTEAFF.

The V and J genes are TRBV6-1 and TRBJ1-1; 8 positions agree with TRBD1. Germline values: CDR1 MNHNS, CDR2 SASEGT. The junction had 2 bases not matched to a gene; V was cut back by 4 bases and J by 4 bases. The CDR3 totals 13 residues. The CDR3 sequence is CASSVGTGTEAFF. The CDR3 coding sequence is TGTGCCAGCAGTGTGGGGACAGGCACTGAAGCTTTCTTT.

The chain uses TRBV6-6 and TRBJ1-6, with D uncertain. V was pared by 5 bases and J by 2 bases, with 7 bases between. Germline values: CDR1 MNHNY, CDR2 SVGAGI (reference sequence). The CDR3 consists of 14 residues. CDR3 sequence: CASSLSAYNSPLHF. CDR3 nucleotide sequence: TGTGCCAGCAGTCTCTCTGCCTATAATTCACCCCTCCACTTT.

The gene calls are TRBV4-1 and TRBJ2-1; TRBD1 aligns across 10 bases. Germline V CDR1 and CDR2: MGHRA, YSYEKL. This CDR3 spans 17 amino acids. J was trimmed by 4 bases and V by 0 bases; bases with no gene match: 6. CDR3 sequence: CASSQDDRGQGYNEQFF. In nucleotides, the CDR3 is TGCGCCAGCAGCCAAGATGATAGGGGACAGGGGTACAATGAGCAGTTCTTC.

The chain carries TRBV5-4 and TRBJ2-3; D is unclear. The V and J ends lost 1 base and 4 bases respectively, with 4 bases between them. This CDR3 is built from 12 residues. The germline V gene has CDR1 SGHNT and CDR2 YYREEE (reference sequence). CDR3 in amino acids: CASSLYPDTQYF. CDR3 bases: TGTGCCAGCAGCTTGTATCCAGATACGCAGTATTTT.

This chain connects TRBV6-5 to TRBJ2-6, with D hard to call. Germline-derived CDR1 and CDR2 are MNHEY and SVGAGI. The CDR3 totals 15 residues. V gave up 2 bases and J gave up 2 bases, with 7 bases separating them. The CDR3 DNA reads TGTGCCAGCAGTTACAACTTACCTGGGGCCAACGTCCTGACTTTC. Translating gives CASSYNLPGANVLTF.

This clone was found once. The rearrangement joins TRBV6-5 to TRBJ2-7, with TRBD1 matching 8 bases. Germline V gene lookup returns CDR1 MNHEY and CDR2 SVGAGI. The V gene end was trimmed by 2 bases and the J gene end by 3 bases; junction bases not matched to a gene: 0. The CDR3 length is 13 residues. This CDR3 is CASSYTGGYEQYF. In DNA form, the CDR3 reads TGTGCCAGCAGTTACACAGGGGGCTACGAGCAGTACTTC.

This rearrangement joins TRBV19 to TRBJ1-2; tentative D call: TRBD1 (5 bases). Germline lookup yields CDR1 LNHDA and CDR2 SQIVND (reference sequence). The CDR3 runs to 15 residues. Trimming took off 1 base at V and 3 bases at J, with 12 bases between the two ends. The chain's CDR3 is CASSIGWGADYGYTF. The CDR3 nucleotides are TGTGCCAGTAGTATAGGGTGGGGCGCGGACTATGGCTACACCTTC.

The chain recombines TRBV11-3 with TRBJ2-5, with TRBD2 matching over 8 bases. The CDR3 totals 14 residues. V was pared by 3 bases and J by 5 bases, with 5 bases of the junction left unmatched. Germline CDR1 SGHNT, CDR2 YENEEA. The CDR3 coding sequence is TGTGCCAGCAGCTTCCGGGGGGGAAGCGAGACCCAGTACTTC. This translates into CASSFRGGSETQYF.

The V gene is TRBV7-8, the J gene TRBJ1-3, with TRBD1 identical over 8 bases. Germline V gene data show CDR1 as SGHVS and CDR2 as FQNEAQ. The V gene end was trimmed by 0 bases and the J gene end by 1 base; junction bases not matched to a gene: 11. This CDR3 has 19 amino acids. Here the CDR3 reads CASSLAVGRGLSSGNTIYF. The CDR3 bases are TGTGCCAGCAGCTTAGCGGTAGGCAGGGGGCTATCATCTGGAAACACCATATATTTT.

The V and J genes are TRBV2 and TRBJ2-2, with 7 nucleotides matching TRBD1. V lost 6 bases, J lost 4 bases, and 5 bases stayed unmatched. The CDR3 runs 14 residues. CDR1 and CDR2 (germline): SNHLY, FYNNEI. The CDR3 DNA is TGTGCCAGCAGCAAGGGACAGATCACCGGGGAGCTGTTTTTT. Translation gives CASSKGQITGELFF.

The chain joins TRBV9 to TRBJ1-6; maybe TRBD1 (5 bases). The V gene's germline CDR1 is SGDLS and CDR2 YYNGEE. The CDR3 extends over 15 amino acids. The V and J ends lost 2 bases and 9 bases respectively, with 15 bases between them. CDR3 DNA sequence: TGTGCCAGCAGCGTCTGGGGCGGGGAGGGTTCACCCCTCCACTTT. This encodes CASSVWGGEGSPLHF.

This chain links TRBV19 with TRBJ2-7, with D possibly matching TRBD2 (5 bases). This CDR3 region has 15 residues. V shed 6 bases and J shed 0 bases, with 15 bases lying between them. Germline-derived CDR1 and CDR2 are LNHDA and SQIVND (reference sequence). The CDR3 is CASRINGEGSYEQYF. For the CDR3, the DNA is TGTGCCAGTAGAATCAACGGGGAAGGCTCCTACGAGCAGTACTTC.

The V gene is TRBV9, the J gene TRBJ2-7; D possibly corresponds to TRBD2 (6 bases). Germline values: CDR1 SGDLS, CDR2 YYNGEE. The CDR3 runs 14 residues. The V and J ends lost 0 bases and 3 bases respectively, with 10 bases between them. CDR3 sequence (DNA): TGTGCCAGCAGCGTAGGGGGACTGGGCTACGAGCAGTACTTC. This translates into CASSVGGLGYEQYF.

In DNA, the CDR3 is TGTGCCAGCAGCCTCAATAGCGGGAGGAATGAGCAGTTCTTC. This gives the protein CASSLNSGRNEQFF. The chain couples TRBV7-3 to TRBJ2-1, with TRBD2 matching 10 bases. This CDR3 region has 14 residues. V shed 5 bases, J shed 7 bases, and the junction held 5 bases outside the gene matches. CDR1 and CDR2 from the germline V gene are SGHTA and FQGTGA. The whole variable domain, filled in from reference TRBV7-3 and TRBJ2-1, reads GAGVSQTPSNKVTEKGKYVELRCDPISGHTALYWYRQSLGQGPEFLIYFQGTGAADDSGLPNDRFFAVRPEGSVSTLKIQRTERGDSAVYLCASSLNSGRNEQFFGPGTRLTVL.

This clone showed up just a few times. V is TRBV19 and J is TRBJ1-6; 9 bases line up with TRBD1. With V trimmed by 5 bases and J by 10 bases, 9 bases remained unmatched. The CDR3 extends over 15 amino acids. From germline, CDR1 is LNHDA and CDR2 SQIVND (reference sequence). The CDR3 protein is CASSGQGFGFSPLHF. Here the CDR3 DNA reads TGTGCCAGTAGTGGACAGGGGTTTGGGTTCTCACCCCTCCACTTT.

This rearrangement joins TRBV29-1 to TRBJ2-1; TRBD2 aligns across 7 bases. This CDR3 region has 20 residues. Germline CDR1 is SQVTM and CDR2 is ANQGSEA. V lost 6 bases, J lost 4 bases, and 27 bases stayed unmatched. CDR3 sequence reads: CSVQDTLRRDGRTGYNEQFF. As DNA, the CDR3 is TGCAGCGTCCAGGACACCCTCCGGCGAGACGGGAGGACCGGTTACAATGAGCAGTTCTTC.

This clone was counted between two and nine times. The chain uses TRBV30 and TRBJ1-1; a weak D match, TRBD1 (5 bases). The CDR3 is 13 residues long. Germline V gene data show CDR1 as GTSNPN and CDR2 as SVGIG (reference sequence). V shed 4 bases and J shed 0 bases, with 9 bases lying between them. Written as DNA, the CDR3 is TGTGCCTGGACACCAGGGATGAACACTGAAGCTTTCTTT. Translated, it gives CAWTPGMNTEAFF.

The chain couples TRBV28 to TRBJ1-3, with 9 bases identical to TRBD1. Germline values: CDR1 MDHEN, CDR2 SYDVKM. The CDR3 has 15 residues. J was trimmed by 2 bases and V by 2 bases; bases with no gene match: 1. CDR3 nucleotide sequence: TGTGCCAGCAGTTTAAGACAGGGGGCTGGAAACACCATATATTTT. Translating it yields CASSLRQGAGNTIYF.

Only one count was recorded for this clone. The chain has TRBV7-2 and TRBJ2-4; 14 bases are shared with TRBD2. There are 14 residues in the CDR3. CDR1 and CDR2 (germline): SGHTA, FQGNSA. Trimming at V came to 1 base and at J to 14 bases, leaving 4 bases not matched to a gene. As DNA, the CDR3 is TGTGCCAGCAGCTTAGGGACTAGCGGGGGGCCGGAGTACTTC. Its protein product is CASSLGTSGGPEYF.

This sequence joins TRBV11-2 and TRBJ2-4; 7 bases map to TRBD1. Germline V gene lookup returns CDR1 SGHAT and CDR2 FQNNGV. The CDR3 sequence is 15 residues long. V dropped 8 bases and J dropped 1; count of bases not matched to a gene: 8. CDR3 amino acids: CASGEGARAKNIQYF. The DNA for the CDR3 is TGTGCCAGCGGTGAGGGGGCGCGGGCCAAAAACATTCAGTACTTC.

The chain is built from TRBV29-1 and TRBJ2-3; possibly TRBD1 for D (5 bases). The V and J ends lost 4 bases and 11 bases respectively, with 19 bases between them. The CDR3 length is 13 residues. Germline-derived CDR1 and CDR2 are SQVTM and ANQGSEA. The CDR3: CSVALKLAGQQYF. The CDR3 region has the DNA TGCAGCGTTGCCCTGAAGTTAGCAGGGCAGCAGTATTTT.